This is a list of T cell receptor beta chains from one sample in a study of T cells after yellow fever vaccination. TCRdb reanalysed the 5' RACE reads using MiXCR and keeps one entry per CDR3 protein. The table includes around 200,000 distinct CDR3 sequences, approximately 9.9% detected once. The sequencing used CD8+ T cells sorted from PBMCs, collected 15 days after the yellow fever booster vaccination. The origin of the receptors is a man aged 18 to 29 who received the YFV17D yellow fever vaccine. CDR3s include the opening cysteine and the closing phenylalanine or tryptophan. D genes are given only for firm matches. Clone size appears in some rows only: once, few, many, or a class for an expanded clone.

D	size	length	V	J	CDR3	DNA
NA	many	13	TRBV12-3/TRBV12-4	TRBJ1-6	CASSLGGVSPLHF	TGTGCCAGCAGTTTAGGGGGGGTCTCACCCCTCCACTTT
TRBD2	few	16	TRBV20-1	TRBJ2-7	CSANPASGGAGYEQYF	TGCAGTGCTAACCCTGCTAGCGGGGGGGCTGGGTACGAGCAGTACTTC
NA	NA	14	TRBV6-5	TRBJ1-1	CASSPGGIDTEAFF	TGTGCCAGCAGCCCGGGGGGGATCGACACTGAAGCTTTCTTT
NA	NA	17	TRBV4-3	TRBJ2-7	CASSLAVTRTASYEQYF	TGCGCCAGCAGCCTAGCGGTGACGAGAACGGCCTCCTACGAGCAGTACTTC
TRBD1	many	15	TRBV12-3/TRBV12-4	TRBJ2-7	CASSPPGTARNEQYF	TGTGCCAGCAGCCCCCCCGGGACAGCCCGTAACGAGCAGTACTTC
NA	many	13	TRBV10-3	TRBJ2-1	CAILRDFDNEQFF	TGTGCCATCCTAAGGGACTTCGACAATGAGCAGTTCTTC
NA	many	17	TRBV7-6	TRBJ2-3	CASSRPHGVESTDTQYF	TGTGCCAGCAGCCGCCCCCACGGGGTCGAAAGCACAGATACGCAGTATTTT
NA	NA	15	TRBV25-1	TRBJ2-3	CASSERDKGTDTQYF	TGTGCCAGCAGTGAACGGGACAAAGGCACAGATACGCAGTATTTT
NA	NA	18	TRBV4-1	TRBJ1-5	CASSQARWGGAGNQPQHF	TGCGCCAGCAGCCAAGCTCGGTGGGGGGGCGCCGGCAATCAGCCCCAGCATTTT
TRBD1	many	17	TRBV9	TRBJ1-2	CASSAGTGDWALYGYTF	TGTGCCAGCAGCGCCGGGACAGGGGATTGGGCTCTATATGGCTACACCTTC
TRBD1	NA	15	TRBV4-3	TRBJ2-2	CASSQTGTGSGELFF	TGCGCCAGCAGCCAGACCGGGACAGGGTCCGGGGAGCTGTTTTTT
NA	NA	15	TRBV7-7	TRBJ2-5	CASSLGEGYQETQYF	TGTGCCAGCAGCTTAGGCGAAGGGTACCAAGAGACCCAGTACTTC
NA	NA	11	TRBV30	TRBJ2-5	CAWRQKETQYF	TGTGCCTGGAGGCAGAAAGAGACCCAGTACTTC
TRBD1	NA	15	TRBV5-6	TRBJ1-5	CASSPGTGLNQPQHF	TGTGCCAGCAGTCCCGGGACAGGACTTAATCAGCCCCAGCATTTT
NA	few	16	TRBV4-3	TRBJ2-2	CASSQDPGLGTGELFF	TGCGCCAGCAGCCAAGACCCGGGGCTTGGCACCGGGGAGCTGTTTTTT
NA	many	15	TRBV20-1	TRBJ2-7	CSARDLEGPSYEQYF	TGCAGTGCTAGAGATCTTGAGGGCCCTAGCTACGAGCAGTACTTC
NA	NA	14	TRBV6-5	TRBJ2-1	CASSGVRASSEQFF	TGTGCCAGCTCGGGGGTCCGGGCATCTAGTGAGCAGTTCTTC
TRBD2	few	17	TRBV7-9	TRBJ2-1	CASSSADSGVPYNEQFF	TGTGCCAGCAGCTCTGCCGATAGCGGGGTACCCTACAATGAGCAGTTCTTC
TRBD2	few	18	TRBV7-2	TRBJ2-3	CASSLTSGGPPSTDTQYF	TGTGCCAGCAGCCTAACTAGCGGGGGGCCCCCTAGCACAGATACGCAGTATTTT
NA	few	14	TRBV24-1	TRBJ2-5	CATSDWTAVGAQYF	TGTGCCACCAGTGATTGGACAGCCGTGGGGGCCCAGTACTTC
NA	NA	15	TRBV7-2	TRBJ2-1	CASSLVSGVYNEQFF	TGTGCCAGCAGCTTAGTGTCGGGGGTCTACAATGAGCAGTTCTTC
NA	NA	12	TRBV6-5	TRBJ2-2	CASSYLGGELFF	TGTGCCAGCAGTTACTTAGGCGGGGAGCTGTTTTTT
TRBD1	few	15	TRBV6-2/TRBV6-3	TRBJ1-2	CASKMEGAHDYGYTF	TGTGCCAGCAAGATGGAGGGGGCGCATGACTATGGCTACACCTTC
NA	few	14	TRBV6-5	TRBJ1-2	CASSYSGSYYGYTF	TGTGCCAGCAGTTACTCGGGCAGCTACTATGGCTACACCTTC
TRBD1	NA	16	TRBV3-1	TRBJ2-1	CASSQETGVSFNEQFF	TGTGCCAGCAGCCAGGAGACAGGGGTTTCTTTCAATGAGCAGTTCTTC
NA	NA	12	TRBV29-1	TRBJ1-1	CSAVQGNAEAFF	TGCAGCGCCGTACAGGGTAACGCTGAAGCTTTCTTT
TRBD1	few	16	TRBV10-2	TRBJ1-2	CASTRTGAQANYGYTF	TGCGCCAGCACGAGGACAGGGGCACAAGCTAACTATGGCTACACCTTC
TRBD1	NA	14	TRBV7-6	TRBJ1-2	CASSAMDRDYGYTF	TGTGCCAGCAGCGCCATGGACAGGGACTATGGCTACACCTTC
NA	few	16	TRBV4-3	TRBJ1-6	CASSQARALYNSPLHF	TGCGCCAGCAGCCAAGCTCGGGCGCTCTATAATTCACCCCTCCACTTT
NA	many	15	TRBV11-2	TRBJ2-3	CASSLWGSAGDTQYF	TGTGCCAGCAGCTTATGGGGTTCAGCGGGAGATACGCAGTATTTT
TRBD2	few	16	TRBV5-4	TRBJ2-7	CASSRASGGPSYEQYF	TGTGCCAGCAGCCGGGCTAGCGGGGGACCCTCCTACGAGCAGTACTTC
NA	NA	15	TRBV6-2/TRBV6-3	TRBJ2-5	CASTRGLSVWETQYF	TGTGCCAGCACCAGGGGACTCTCCGTTTGGGAGACCCAGTACTTC
TRBD2	few	18	TRBV15	TRBJ2-2	CATSRDDGGSSGAGELFF	TGTGCCACCAGCAGAGATGACGGAGGTTCTAGCGGGGCTGGGGAGCTGTTTTTT
NA	once	18	TRBV28	TRBJ2-1	CASSFSPGELSSYNEQFF	TGTGCCAGCAGTTTCAGTCCGGGGGAACTTAGCTCCTACAATGAGCAGTTCTTC
NA	few	14	TRBV9	TRBJ2-1	CASSVVGAFNEQFF	TGTGCCAGCAGCGTAGTGGGGGCGTTTAATGAGCAGTTCTTC
NA	few	15	TRBV9	TRBJ1-4	CASSVAWGYNEKLFF	TGTGCCAGCAGCGTAGCTTGGGGGTATAATGAAAAACTGTTTTTT
TRBD1	NA	13	TRBV27	TRBJ1-2	CASSLGTGQGYTF	TGTGCCAGCAGTTTGGGGACAGGTCAAGGCTACACCTTC
TRBD2	NA	15	TRBV7-3	TRBJ2-1	CASSQTGGLSNEQFF	TGTGCCAGCAGCCAAACGGGGGGGCTTAGCAATGAGCAGTTCTTC
TRBD2	few	14	TRBV7-6	TRBJ2-3	CASSGGGGSDTQYF	TGTGCCAGCAGCGGTGGGGGGGGGTCAGATACGCAGTATTTT
NA	NA	14	TRBV6-2/TRBV6-3	TRBJ1-1	CASSATFGNTEAFF	TGTGCCAGCAGCGCTACTTTTGGGAACACTGAAGCTTTCTTT
TRBD2	NA	19	TRBV11-3	TRBJ2-5	CASSPPWISGGPNQETQYF	TGTGCCAGCAGCCCTCCGTGGATTAGCGGGGGGCCTAACCAAGAGACCCAGTACTTC
NA	NA	15	TRBV9	TRBJ2-3	CASSVASGISDTQYF	TGTGCCAGCAGCGTAGCTTCGGGGATTTCAGATACGCAGTATTTT
NA	NA	8	TRBV20-1	TRBJ2-5	CSHKSQYF	TGCAGTCATAAAAGCCAGTACTTC
NA	few	14	TRBV7-9	TRBJ2-5	CASREGPDQETQYF	TGTGCCAGCAGGGAGGGTCCCGACCAAGAGACCCAGTACTTC
NA	NA	14	TRBV7-2	TRBJ1-2	CASSGGTLVNGYTF	TGTGCCAGCAGTGGGGGTACCCTTGTAAATGGCTACACCTTC
NA	NA	13	TRBV12-5	TRBJ1-1	CASGLSLNTEAFF	TGTGCTAGTGGTTTGTCTCTGAACACTGAAGCTTTCTTT
NA	few	14	TRBV7-9	TRBJ1-1	CASSSKQSPLEAFF	TGTGCCAGCAGCTCGAAACAGAGCCCCCTTGAAGCTTTCTTT